The T cell receptor (beta chain) described here comes from a study of human T cells and chemical hapten exposure. This clonotype was counted ten times or more. Using its own MiXCR run on the RACE reads, TCRdb lists one record per CDR3 protein. The table shows some 49,000 distinct CDR3 sequences, with around a tenth occurring only once. The time point was: patch test 1, 2 weeks after DPC sensitization. Stated treatment: therapeutic diphenylcyclopropenone sensitization with weekly scalp DPC. The sequenced sample was whole blood, obtained in connection with sensitization to the hapten diphenylcyclopropenone (DPC). This TCR came from a woman aged 45-60 years with alopecia areata. Some clones in this sample may be carry-over from other donors' samples.

DNA for the CDR3: TGCAGCGTTGAAAGGGGGAGTGGATTTGAGCAGTTCTTC. Protein sequence: CSVERGSGFEQFF. The chain links TRBV29-1 to TRBJ2-1; a possible D gene is TRBD1 (6 bases). The V gene's germline CDR1 is SQVTM and CDR2 ANQGSEA. This CDR3 contains 13 residues. The germline V and J ends were trimmed by 2 bases and 9 bases, with 14 bases remaining between them.